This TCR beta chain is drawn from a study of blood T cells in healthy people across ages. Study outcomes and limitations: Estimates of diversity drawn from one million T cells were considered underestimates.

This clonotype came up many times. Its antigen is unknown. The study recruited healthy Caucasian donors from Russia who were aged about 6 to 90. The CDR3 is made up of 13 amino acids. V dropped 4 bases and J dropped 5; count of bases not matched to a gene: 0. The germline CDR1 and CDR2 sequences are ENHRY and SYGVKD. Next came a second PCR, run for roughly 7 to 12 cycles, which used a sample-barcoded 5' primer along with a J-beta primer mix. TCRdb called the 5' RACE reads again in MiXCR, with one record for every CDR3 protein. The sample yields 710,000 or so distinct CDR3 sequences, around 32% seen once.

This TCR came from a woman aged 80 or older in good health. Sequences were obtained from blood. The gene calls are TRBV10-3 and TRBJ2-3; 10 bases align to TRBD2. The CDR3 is CAISVAGGDTQYF. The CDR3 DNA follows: TGTGCCATCAGTGTAGCGGGGGGAGATACGCAGTATTTT.